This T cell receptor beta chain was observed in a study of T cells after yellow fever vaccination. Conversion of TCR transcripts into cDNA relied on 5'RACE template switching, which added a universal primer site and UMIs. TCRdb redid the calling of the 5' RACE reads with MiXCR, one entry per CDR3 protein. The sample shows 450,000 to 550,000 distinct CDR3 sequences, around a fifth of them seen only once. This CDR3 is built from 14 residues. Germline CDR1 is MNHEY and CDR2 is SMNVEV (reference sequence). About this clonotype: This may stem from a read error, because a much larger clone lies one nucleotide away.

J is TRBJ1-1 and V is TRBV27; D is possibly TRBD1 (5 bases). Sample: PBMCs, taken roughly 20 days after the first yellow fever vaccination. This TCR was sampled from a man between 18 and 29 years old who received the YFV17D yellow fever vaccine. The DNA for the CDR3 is TGTGCCAGCAGTTTATCGTCGGGGGTCACTGTAGCTTTCTTT. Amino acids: CASSLSSGVTVAFF.